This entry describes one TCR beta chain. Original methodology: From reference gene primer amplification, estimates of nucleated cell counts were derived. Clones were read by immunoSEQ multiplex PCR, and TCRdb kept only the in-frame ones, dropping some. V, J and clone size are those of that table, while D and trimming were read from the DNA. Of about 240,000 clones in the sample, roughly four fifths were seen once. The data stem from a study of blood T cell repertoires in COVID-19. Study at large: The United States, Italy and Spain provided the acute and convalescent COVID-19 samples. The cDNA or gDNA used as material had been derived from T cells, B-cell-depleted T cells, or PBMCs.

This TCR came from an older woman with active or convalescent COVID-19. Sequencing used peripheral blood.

The CDR3 coding sequence is TGTGCCAGCAGCCTTAATAGAGACACCGGGGAGCTGTTTTTT. Amino acid sequence: CASSLNRDTGELFF. The chain joins TRBV6-5 to TRBJ2-2; D remains unclear. CDR3 size: 14 residues. Trimming removed 6 bases from V and 3 bases from J, with 11 bases in between. In germline, CDR1 is MNHEY, CDR2 SVGAGI.